Sequencing of this T cell receptor beta chain was carried out in a study of long-term antiretroviral therapy in people with HIV. Investigators performed immunoSEQ version v3.0 at survey level. Using immunoSEQ multiplex PCR, the repertoire was profiled, and TCRdb retains in-frame clones only, with some absent. The table lists over 25,000 clones, about 82% of them singletons. The sample consisted of unsorted PBMCs, taken 3 years after starting antiretroviral therapy. Every receptor here comes from a middle-aged man with HIV.

The J gene is TRBJ2-7, the V gene TRBV5-1; D is undetermined. Germline V lookup: CDR1 SGHRS, CDR2 YFSETQ. This CDR3 contains 14 residues. Trimming cost V 1 base and J 2 bases, with 10 bases left between them. CDR3 in amino acids: CASSLYNPPYEQYF. CDR3 DNA: TGCGCCAGCAGCTTGTACAACCCTCCCTACGAGCAGTACTTC.